This T cell receptor (beta chain) was found in a study of blood T cell repertoires in COVID-19. Overall study: Acute and convalescent COVID-19 samples came from the United States, Italy and Spain. T cells, B-cell-depleted T cells, or PBMCs supplied cDNA or gDNA.

Trimming stripped 2 bases from V and 4 bases from J, with 12 bases between. CDR1 is LGHNT and CDR2 is FRNRAP in the germline V gene. The CDR3 is 15 amino acids. It was during active infection that Seattle patients were enrolled and then longitudinally followed. Clones were sequenced by immunoSEQ multiplex PCR, and TCRdb holds only the in-frame ones, with some missing. This sample has 450,000 or so clones, with around 90% found just once. The chain recombines TRBV12-5 with TRBJ2-1; D is uncertain. The source of this sequence is a man between 18 and 29 years old with COVID-19, enrolled during active disease. Sequenced: peripheral blood. The DNA of the CDR3 is TGTGCTAGTGGTTTGATGCCATCCTATTACAATGAGCAGTTCTTC. Translating it yields CASGLMPSYYNEQFF.